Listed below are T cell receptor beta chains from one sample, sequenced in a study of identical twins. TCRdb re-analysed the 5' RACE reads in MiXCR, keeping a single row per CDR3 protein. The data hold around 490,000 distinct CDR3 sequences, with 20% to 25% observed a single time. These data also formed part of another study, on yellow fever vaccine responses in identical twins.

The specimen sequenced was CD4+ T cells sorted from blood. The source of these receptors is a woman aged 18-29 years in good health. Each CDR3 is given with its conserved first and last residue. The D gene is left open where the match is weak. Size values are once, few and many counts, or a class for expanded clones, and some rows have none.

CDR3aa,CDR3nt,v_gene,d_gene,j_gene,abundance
CASRPVNQPQHF,TGTGCCAGCAGGCCAGTCAATCAGCCCCAGCATTTT,TRBV6-1,.,TRBJ1-5,.
CASSVTGTGLYEQYF,TGTGCCAGCAGTGTAACCGGGACAGGGTTATACGAGCAGTACTTC,TRBV28,TRBD1,TRBJ2-7,.
CSATHFTGNTEAFF,TGCAGTGCTACCCACTTCACAGGGAACACTGAAGCTTTCTTT,TRBV20-1,.,TRBJ1-1,.
CASSLAPGQGAQEMYF,TGCGCCAGCAGCTTGGCCCCAGGACAGGGGGCACAGGAGATGTACTTT,TRBV5-1,TRBD1,TRBJ1-6,few
CSVERMTGANYGYTF,TGCAGCGTTGAAAGAATGACGGGAGCTAACTATGGCTACACCTTC,TRBV29-1,.,TRBJ1-2,few
CASSRRTGQTSYEQYF,TGTGCCAGCAGCCGTCGGACAGGACAGACCTCCTACGAGCAGTACTTC,TRBV7-2,TRBD1,TRBJ2-7,.
CASSPPGRQETQYF,TGTGCCAGCAGTCCCCCGGGCCGGCAAGAGACCCAGTACTTC,TRBV7-8,.,TRBJ2-5,.
CASSLNGETQYF,TGCGCCAGCAGCTTAAACGGAGAGACCCAGTACTTC,TRBV5-1,.,TRBJ2-5,many
CASSPGGTGSQETQYF,TGTGCCAGCTCACCAGGGGGGACAGGGAGTCAAGAGACCCAGTACTTC,TRBV18,TRBD1,TRBJ2-5,once
CSARARPGELFF,TGCAGTGCTAGAGCCCGGCCGGGGGAGCTGTTTTTT,TRBV20-1,.,TRBJ2-2,few
CASSFTDGTEAFF,TGTGCCAGCAGCTTCACCGACGGTACTGAAGCTTTCTTT,TRBV7-9,.,TRBJ1-1,few
CASSPRAIYEQYF,TGTGCCAGCTCACCACGGGCAATCTACGAGCAGTACTTC,TRBV18,.,TRBJ2-7,.
CASTHLGAGANVLTF,TGTGCCAGCACCCACCTGGGGGCTGGGGCCAACGTCCTGACTTTC,TRBV6-1,.,TRBJ2-6,.
CASSLLQGGGSGANVLTF,TGTGCCAGCAGTTTACTCCAGGGGGGAGGTTCTGGGGCCAACGTCCTGACTTTC,TRBV12-3/TRBV12-4,.,TRBJ2-6,few
CASSPTGATPNEQFF,TGTGCCAGCAGCCCAACGGGGGCCACCCCCAATGAGCAGTTCTTC,TRBV7-6,.,TRBJ2-1,few
CASSPSTNEQFF,TGTGCCAGCAGCCCCAGCACCAATGAGCAGTTCTTC,TRBV3-1,.,TRBJ2-1,.
CASSRSGGGETQYF,TGTGCCAGCAGCCGGTCAGGGGGGGGAGAGACCCAGTACTTC,TRBV3-1,.,TRBJ2-5,.
CASRTSGQPQHF,TGTGCCAGCAGGACCAGCGGTCAGCCCCAGCATTTT,TRBV6-5,.,TRBJ1-5,.
CATSGLGAWSYNEQFF,TGTGCCACCAGTGGTTTGGGGGCATGGTCCTACAATGAGCAGTTCTTC,TRBV24-1,.,TRBJ2-1,few
CASSQVYGEQFF,TGTGCCAGCAGCCAAGTTTACGGTGAGCAGTTCTTC,TRBV3-1,.,TRBJ2-1,many
CSVVRLAGEETQYF,TGCAGCGTTGTGAGGCTAGCGGGAGAAGAGACCCAGTACTTC,TRBV29-1,TRBD2,TRBJ2-5,.
CASRPTNTGELFF,TGTGCCAGCCGCCCAACGAACACCGGGGAGCTGTTTTTT,TRBV6-4,.,TRBJ2-2,.
CSARSGPAQETQYF,TGCAGTGCTAGAAGCGGGCCAGCACAAGAGACCCAGTACTTC,TRBV20-1,.,TRBJ2-5,few
CASSQAIGQGFGYTF,TGTGCCAGCAGCCAAGCCATAGGACAGGGCTTCGGCTACACCTTC,TRBV14,TRBD1,TRBJ1-2,few
CASSLDTGLAGVSGELFF,TGTGCCAGCAGCTTAGATACCGGACTAGCGGGAGTTTCCGGGGAGCTGTTTTTT,TRBV7-8,TRBD2,TRBJ2-2,few
CASSLSGLAGLAKNIQYF,TGTGCCAGCAGCTTGTCGGGACTAGCGGGTTTAGCCAAAAACATTCAGTACTTC,TRBV11-2,TRBD2,TRBJ2-4,few
CASSDAAQGSELFF,TGTGCCAGCAGTGACGCGGCGCAGGGGAGCGAACTGTTTTTT,TRBV2,.,TRBJ1-4,many
CASSSGRGRNSPLHF,TGCGCCAGCAGCTCGGGACGGGGGCGGAATTCACCCCTCCACTTT,TRBV5-1,.,TRBJ1-6,.
CASTTPGTPQETQYF,TGTGCCAGCACAACCCCAGGGACCCCTCAAGAGACCCAGTACTTC,TRBV7-8,.,TRBJ2-5,few
CASSQGQMETQYF,TGCGCCAGCAGCCAAGGACAGATGGAGACCCAGTACTTC,TRBV4-1,.,TRBJ2-5,few
CASSLGAISGLSNEQFF,TGCGCCAGCAGCTTGGGGGCCATTAGCGGGTTGTCCAATGAGCAGTTCTTC,TRBV5-1,TRBD2,TRBJ2-1,few
CASSQQGGGNSNQPQHF,TGTGCCAGCAGCCAACAGGGGGGAGGGAATAGCAATCAGCCCCAGCATTTT,TRBV4-2,TRBD1,TRBJ1-5,few
CSARDRAWDLNTGELFF,TGCAGTGCTAGAGATCGGGCGTGGGATCTGAACACCGGGGAGCTGTTTTTT,TRBV20-1,.,TRBJ2-2,.
CASSTGNSYEQYF,TGTGCCAGCAGTACAGGGAACTCCTACGAGCAGTACTTC,TRBV6-6,.,TRBJ2-7,.
CASSLGDRDKNTEAFF,TGCGCCAGCAGCTTGGGGGACAGGGACAAGAACACTGAAGCTTTCTTT,TRBV5-1,TRBD1,TRBJ1-1,many
CASSLAKMNEGAFF,TGTGCCAGCAGCTTGGCCAAGATGAACGAGGGAGCTTTCTTT,TRBV5-5,.,TRBJ1-1,few
CASSVIVAAKNIQYF,TGTGCCAGCAGCGTGATCGTGGCAGCCAAAAACATTCAGTACTTC,TRBV7-2,.,TRBJ2-4,few
CASSLGWTDTYEQYF,TGCGCCAGCAGCTTGGGTTGGACAGACACCTACGAGCAGTACTTC,TRBV5-1,.,TRBJ2-7,many
CATSRDGTPNTGELFF,TGTGCCACCAGCAGAGACGGGACACCGAACACCGGGGAGCTGTTTTTT,TRBV15,.,TRBJ2-2,.
CASSLAANEKLFF,TGTGCCAGCAGCTTAGCGGCTAATGAAAAACTGTTTTTT,TRBV7-9,.,TRBJ1-4,.
CAISAIRGSGDTEAFF,TGTGCCATCAGTGCAATCAGGGGCTCAGGTGACACTGAAGCTTTCTTT,TRBV10-3,.,TRBJ1-1,few
CASSIGKEETQYF,TGTGCCAGCAGTATAGGAAAAGAGGAGACCCAGTACTTC,TRBV28,.,TRBJ2-5,.
CASSQSSTGRETQYF,TGTGCCAGCAGCCAATCATCCACGGGACGGGAGACCCAGTACTTC,TRBV5-5,.,TRBJ2-5,many
CASSAPGTSGNYEQFF,TGTGCCAGCAGCGCCCCCGGGACTAGCGGGAATTATGAGCAGTTCTTC,TRBV7-8,TRBD2,TRBJ2-1,.
CASSPISGPNYGYTF,TGTGCCAGCAGCCCAATTTCGGGACCTAACTATGGCTACACCTTC,TRBV11-2,.,TRBJ1-2,.
CSTRGLAGHEEQFF,TGCAGCACCCGAGGGCTAGCGGGACACGAAGAGCAGTTCTTC,TRBV29-1,TRBD2,TRBJ2-1,many